The clone carrying this TCR beta chain was seen only a few times. Its antigen is unknown. The sample is drawn from a study of identical twins. From the 5' RACE reads, TCRdb called clonotypes with MiXCR, one entry per CDR3 protein. The data contain some 200,000 distinct CDR3 sequences, roughly 7.5% of them singletons. Study-wide results and limits: Modelling underestimated the level of out-of-frame TCR alpha sharing observed in monozygotic twins.

The CDR3 loop spans 15 amino acids. The ends were cut back, 5 bases at V and 3 bases at J, with 16 bases in the middle. CDR1 is SEHNR, CDR2 FQNEAQ, per germline (reference sequence). The data also belong to a second study, concerning yellow fever vaccine responses in identical twins.

The sample taken for sequencing was memory (CD45RO+) T cells sorted from blood. The TCR originated in a young woman in good health. V and J are TRBV7-9 and TRBJ1-2; the D is unclear. The CDR3 is CASSQDHYRDYGYTF. CDR3 coding DNA: TGTGCCAGCAGCCAAGATCATTACCGGGACTATGGCTACACCTTC. Filled out from reference TRBV7-9 and TRBJ1-2, the complete variable domain reads DTGVSQNPRHKITKRGQNVTFRCDPISEHNRLYWYRQTLGQGPEFLTYFQNEAQLEKSRLLSDRFSAERPKGSFSTLEIQRTEQGDSAMYLCASSQDHYRDYGYTFGSGTRLTVV.